This T cell receptor (beta chain) was documented in a study of T cell responses to AZD1222 COVID-19 vaccine. The repertoire was sequenced with immunoSEQ multiplex PCR; TCRdb's copy has only in-frame clones and lacks some. The sample contains 80,000 or so clones, nearly 90% of which appear only once. V lost 2 bases to trimming and J lost 2 bases; unmatched junction nucleotides: 3. This CDR3 region has 14 residues. CDR1 and CDR2 from the germline V gene are SGHTS and YDEGEE. On this clone: Its antigen is not known.

Regarding the study as a whole: The reported proportion of spike-specific TCRs targeting unmutated variant regions was nearly half.

The origin of this receptor is an adult in good health. This sequence joins TRBV5-8 and TRBJ2-5; 7 positions match TRBD1. The material was peripheral blood, obtained on day 0 of AZD1222 vaccination. The CDR3 spells CASSFGTDQETQYF. DNA of the CDR3: TGTGCCAGCAGCTTCGGGACAGATCAAGAGACCCAGTACTTC.